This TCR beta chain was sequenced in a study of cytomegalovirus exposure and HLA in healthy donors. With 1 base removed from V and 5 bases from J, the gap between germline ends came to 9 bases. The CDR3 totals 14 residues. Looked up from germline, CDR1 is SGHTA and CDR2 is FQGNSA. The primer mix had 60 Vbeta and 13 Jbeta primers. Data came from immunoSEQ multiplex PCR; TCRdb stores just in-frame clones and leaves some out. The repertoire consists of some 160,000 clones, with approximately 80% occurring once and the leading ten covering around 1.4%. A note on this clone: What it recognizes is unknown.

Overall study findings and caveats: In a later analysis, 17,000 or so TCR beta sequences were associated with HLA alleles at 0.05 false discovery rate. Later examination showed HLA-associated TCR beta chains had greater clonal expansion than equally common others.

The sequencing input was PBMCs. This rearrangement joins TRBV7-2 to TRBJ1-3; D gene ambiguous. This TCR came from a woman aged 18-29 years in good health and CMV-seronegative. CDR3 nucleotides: TGTGCCAGCAGCTTAGGGGCCGGGAGAAACACCATATATTTT. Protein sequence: CASSLGAGRNTIYF.